Below are 2 T cell receptor beta chains sequenced from a single sample in a study of T cells in Graves' hyperthyroidism and ophthalmopathy. What was amplified from RNA transcripts were TCR beta CDR3 regions. RT-PCR in the first round (using the HTBI primer set) targeted the TCR CDR3. TCRdb reprocessed the multiplex PCR reads with MiXCR, giving one entry per CDR3 protein. The sample contains fewer than 900,000 distinct CDR3 sequences, roughly 17% of which appear only once. Sequenced: blood. These receptor sequences come from a man aged 18 to 30 with Graves' hyperthyroidism.

This clonotype was found many times. This sequence joins TRBV18 and TRBJ2-2; 8 positions agree with TRBD1. The length of the CDR3 is 15 residues. Germline loops: CDR1 KGHSH, CDR2 LQKENI. With 6 bases clipped from V and 4 bases from J, the junction kept 7 bases outside the gene matches. CDR3 loop: CASSRGTGGTGELFF. DNA for the CDR3: TGTGCCAGCTCCCGAGGGACAGGAGGCACCGGGGAGCTGTTTTTT.

This clonotype was counted only a few times. The rearrangement links TRBV5-5 to TRBJ1-1, with no clear D. V was shortened by 4 bases and J by 6 bases, with 16 bases between the two germline ends. The CDR3 extends over 14 amino acids. Germline assignment: CDR1 SGHKS and CDR2 YYEKEE (reference sequence). CDR3 residues: CASSQNIPKAEAFF. CDR3 DNA: TGTGCCAGCAGCCAAAATATTCCCAAGGCTGAAGCTTTCTTT.